The subject of this entry is one T cell receptor beta chain. Its specificity is not known. At one end, the junction sequence differs from germline, possibly due to a read error. TCRdb re-called the PCR reads through MiXCR, storing one row per CDR3 protein. The table shows 460,000 or so distinct CDR3 sequences, with 25% occurring only once. The sample is drawn from a study of molecular identifiers for immune sequencing clone quantification. Overall study: Five aliquots were made in replicates from the RNA of about 20,000 or 100,000 naive CD8 cells, and four were sequenced.

The CDR3 has 14 amino acids. CDR1 is SGDLS, CDR2 YYNGEE, per germline. Study-wide findings and caveats: The sizes of highly expanded clones could be underestimated when identical TCR molecules share a barcode.

The source material was naive CD8+ T cells from blood, with Jurkat cell RNA spiked in. Documented subset: FACS-sorted CD8+CD4-CCR7+CD45RA+ naive T cells. The receptor's source is a human donor in good health. Some libraries in this study had Jurkat cell RNA spiked in. V is TRBV9 and J is TRBJ1-1; 7 bases are a match to TRBD1. CDR3 sequence: CACSVGQMNTEAFF. The CDR3 DNA reads TGTGCCTGCAGCGTGGGACAGATGAACACTGAAGCTTTCTTT.